These 14 T cell receptor beta chains share one sample of origin, sequenced in a study of T cell responses to AZD1222 COVID-19 vaccine. Only in-frame clones appear in the TCRdb table, and some are missing; sequencing was by immunoSEQ multiplex PCR. The sample consists of roughly 120,000 clones, roughly 90% of them appearing once. The specimen comprised peripheral blood, sampled on day 0 of AZD1222 vaccination. Source of these receptors: an adult in good health.

On this clone: Relative to the germline gene, one junction end is altered; a read error may explain this. The genes are TRBV6-1 and TRBJ2-7; D remains unclear. This CDR3 has 13 amino acids. CDR1 is MNHNS and CDR2 is SASEGT in the germline V gene. The CDR3 nucleotides read TGTGCCAGCAGCGAAGGTAATGGCTACGAGCAGTACTTC. Its protein product is CASSEGNGYEQYF.

J is TRBJ1-3 and V is TRBV9, with D uncertain. Germline lookup yields CDR1 SGDLS and CDR2 YYNGEE. This CDR3 is built from 13 residues. Trimming cost V 3 bases and J 0 bases, with 4 bases left between them. The CDR3 DNA reads TGTGCCAGCAGCGCGGGCTCTGGAAACACCATATATTTT. Translating gives CASSAGSGNTIYF.

This chain connects TRBV7-2 to TRBJ2-1, with TRBD2 matching over 11 bases. CDR1 and CDR2 (germline): SGHTA, FQGNSA. V trimming: 4 bases; J trimming: 9 bases; junction bases outside the gene matches: 5. The CDR3 runs 14 residues. The DNA for the CDR3 is TGTGCCAGCAGCTCGACTAGCGGGACGGGTGAGCAGTTCTTC. This translates into CASSSTSGTGEQFF. The whole variable domain, filled in from reference TRBV7-2 and TRBJ2-1, reads GAGVSQSPSNKVTEKGKDVELRCDPISGHTALYWYRQSLGQGLEFLIYFQGNSAPDKSGLPSDRFSAERTGGSVSTLTIQRTQQEDSAVYLCASSSTSGTGEQFFGPGTRLTVL.

This chain joins TRBV4-2 and TRBJ2-1; 8 bases map to TRBD2. Germline CDR1 is LGHNA and CDR2 is YNFKEQ. The CDR3 extends over 17 amino acids. J lost 0 bases, V lost 1 base, and 5 bases had no gene match. The CDR3 spells CASSQGPSGSSYNEQFF. DNA for the CDR3: TGTGCCAGCAGCCAAGGTCCCAGCGGGAGCTCCTACAATGAGCAGTTCTTC.

V is TRBV7-3 and J is TRBJ2-6; D unclear. Looked up from germline, CDR1 is SGHTA and CDR2 is FQGTGA. The CDR3 contains 13 residues. V was pared by 6 bases and J by 1 base, with 4 bases between. The CDR3: CASRSSGANVLTF. The CDR3 DNA reads TGTGCCAGCAGATCGTCTGGGGCCAACGTCCTGACTTTC.

The chain employs TRBV6-5 and TRBJ1-5; TRBD1 matches at 8 bases. Germline V gives CDR1 MNHEY, CDR2 SVGAGI. V shed 6 bases and J 3 bases; nucleotides not matched to a gene: 7. The CDR3 has 15 amino acids. For the CDR3, the DNA is TGTGCCAGCAGGTTGGGACAGGTCAACAATCAGCCCCAGCATTTT. This translates into CASRLGQVNNQPQHF.

The chain employs TRBV7-9 and TRBJ1-2; TRBD1 is a possible D gene (6 bases). The CDR3 runs 13 residues. Trimming cost V 6 bases and J 8 bases, with 16 bases left between them. Germline V gives CDR1 SEHNR, CDR2 FQNEAQ (reference sequence). The CDR3 spells CASRSPTGSGYTF. As DNA, the CDR3 is TGTGCCAGCAGGTCTCCCACAGGGAGCGGCTACACCTTC.

The chain couples TRBV6-5 to TRBJ1-1, with no clear D. With 6 bases removed from V and 1 base from J, the gap between germline ends came to 15 bases. In germline, CDR1 is MNHEY, CDR2 SVGAGI. The CDR3 totals 15 residues. The CDR3 DNA reads TGTGCCAGCAGCCCGACCCCCGACGGGAACACTGAAGCTTTCTTT. This sequence encodes CASSPTPDGNTEAFF.

The V call is TRBV7-3, the J call TRBJ2-6; 9 nucleotides align to TRBD2. This CDR3 has 18 residues. With V trimmed by 1 base and J by 2 bases, 6 bases remained unmatched. Germline assignment: CDR1 SGHTA and CDR2 FQGTGA. The CDR3 bases are TGTGCCAGCAGCTTAAAGGGAGCGGGAGGAACTGGGGCCAACGTCCTGACTTTC. It encodes CASSLKGAGGTGANVLTF.

The chain recombines TRBV10-3 with TRBJ1-3; the D is unclear. Germline CDR1 reads ENHRY; CDR2 reads SYGVKD. With 8 bases removed from V and 0 bases from J, the gap between germline ends came to 8 bases. The CDR3 extends over 13 amino acids. The DNA for the CDR3 is TGTGCCATCCCCAGCAGCTCTGGAAACACCATATATTTT. Protein sequence: CAIPSSSGNTIYF.

The rearrangement joins TRBV3-1 (or the pseudogene TRBV3-2) to TRBJ2-5; unclear D gene. V dropped 4 bases and J dropped 2 bases, with 14 bases sitting between them. The germline gives CDR1 LGHDT, CDR2 YNNKEL (reference sequence). This CDR3 has 15 residues. The CDR3 DNA is TGTGCCAGCAGCCCGAGTCGCCTACAACAAGAGACCCAGTACTTC. Protein product: CASSPSRLQQETQYF.

This chain links TRBV11-2 with TRBJ1-2; D not certain. The germline V and J ends were trimmed by 5 bases and 4 bases, with 17 bases remaining between them. Germline lookup yields CDR1 SGHAT and CDR2 FQNNGV. This CDR3 is 15 amino acids long. The CDR3 loop reads CASSPEVMAIYGYTF. In DNA form, the CDR3 reads TGTGCCAGCAGCCCAGAGGTTATGGCGATCTATGGCTACACCTTC. The whole variable domain, filled in from reference TRBV11-2 and TRBJ1-2, reads EAGVAQSPRYKIIEKRQSVAFWCNPISGHATLYWYQQILGQGPKLLIQFQNNGVVDDSQLPKDRFSAERLKGVDSTLKIQPAKLEDSAVYLCASSPEVMAIYGYTFGSGTRLTVV.

In DNA, the CDR3 is TGTGCCACCCCCCGGGACGATGAAAAACTGTTTTTT. Translating gives CATPRDDEKLFF. The V and J genes are TRBV6-5 and TRBJ1-4; TRBD1 is a possible D gene (5 bases). V lost 10 bases, J lost 6 bases, and 12 bases lay in between. Germline CDR1 reads MNHEY; CDR2 reads SVGAGI. CDR3 length: 12 residues.

The gene calls are TRBV29-1 and TRBJ2-7; 8 bases align to TRBD1. This CDR3 region has 13 residues. Germline V lookup: CDR1 SQVTM, CDR2 ANQGSEA. V gave up 6 bases and J gave up 3 bases; unmatched junction bases: 7. Here the CDR3 reads CSVAFDRGYEQYF. CDR3 sequence (DNA): TGCAGCGTGGCCTTTGACAGGGGCTACGAGCAGTACTTC.